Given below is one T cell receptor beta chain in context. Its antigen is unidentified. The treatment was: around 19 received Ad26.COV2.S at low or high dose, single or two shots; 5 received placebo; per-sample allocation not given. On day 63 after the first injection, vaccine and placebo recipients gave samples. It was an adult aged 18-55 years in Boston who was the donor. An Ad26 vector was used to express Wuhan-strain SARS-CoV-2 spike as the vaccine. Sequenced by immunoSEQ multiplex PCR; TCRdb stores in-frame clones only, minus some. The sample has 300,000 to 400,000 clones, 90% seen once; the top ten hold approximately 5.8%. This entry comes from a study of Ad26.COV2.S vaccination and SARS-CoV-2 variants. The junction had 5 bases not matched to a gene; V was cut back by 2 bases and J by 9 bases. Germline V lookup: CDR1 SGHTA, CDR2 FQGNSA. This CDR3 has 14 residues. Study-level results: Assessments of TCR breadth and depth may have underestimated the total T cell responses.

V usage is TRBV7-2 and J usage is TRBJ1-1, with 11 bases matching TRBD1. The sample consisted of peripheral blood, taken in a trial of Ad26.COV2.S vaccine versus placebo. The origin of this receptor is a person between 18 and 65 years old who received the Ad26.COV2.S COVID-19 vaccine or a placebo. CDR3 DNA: TGTGCCAGCAGCTTAAAAAGGACAGGGGGCAAAGCTTTCTTT. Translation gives CASSLKRTGGKAFF.